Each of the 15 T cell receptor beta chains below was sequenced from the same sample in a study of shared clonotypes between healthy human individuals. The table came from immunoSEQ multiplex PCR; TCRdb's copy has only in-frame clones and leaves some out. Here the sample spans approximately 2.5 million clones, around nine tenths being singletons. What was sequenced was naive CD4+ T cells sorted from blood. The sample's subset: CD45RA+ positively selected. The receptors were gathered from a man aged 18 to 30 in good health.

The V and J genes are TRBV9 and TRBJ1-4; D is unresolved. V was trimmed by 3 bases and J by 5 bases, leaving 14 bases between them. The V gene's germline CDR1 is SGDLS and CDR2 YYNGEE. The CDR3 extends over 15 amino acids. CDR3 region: CASSALGGPNEKLFF. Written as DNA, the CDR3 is TGTGCCAGCAGCGCCCTGGGAGGGCCCAATGAAAAACTGTTTTTT. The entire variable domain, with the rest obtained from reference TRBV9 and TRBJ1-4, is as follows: DSGVTQTPKHLITATGQRVTLRCSPRSGDLSVYWYQQSLDQGLQFLIQYYNGEERAKGNILERFSAQQFPDLHSELNLSSLELGDSALYFCASSALGGPNEKLFFGSGTQLSVL.

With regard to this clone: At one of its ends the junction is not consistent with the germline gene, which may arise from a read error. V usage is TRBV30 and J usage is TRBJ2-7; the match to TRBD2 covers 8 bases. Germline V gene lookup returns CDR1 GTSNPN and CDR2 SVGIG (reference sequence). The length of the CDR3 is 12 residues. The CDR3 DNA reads TGTGCCTGGAGTGGCCCCGCCAAGCGGGAGTTCTTC. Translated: CAWSGPAKREFF.

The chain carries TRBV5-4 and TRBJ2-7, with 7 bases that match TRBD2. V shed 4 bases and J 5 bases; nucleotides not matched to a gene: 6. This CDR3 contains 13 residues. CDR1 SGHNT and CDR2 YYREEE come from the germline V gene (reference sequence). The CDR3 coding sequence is TGTGCCAGCAGCCTCGGGGGGATCGACGAGCAGTACTTC. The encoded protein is CASSLGGIDEQYF.

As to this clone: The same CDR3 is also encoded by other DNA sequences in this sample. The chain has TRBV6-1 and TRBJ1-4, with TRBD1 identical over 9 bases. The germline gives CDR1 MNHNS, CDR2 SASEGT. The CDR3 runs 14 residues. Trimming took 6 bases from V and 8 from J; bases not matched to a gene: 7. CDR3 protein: CASSTGGVGEKLFF. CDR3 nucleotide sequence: TGTGCCAGCAGCACAGGGGGCGTAGGGGAAAAACTGTTTTTT.

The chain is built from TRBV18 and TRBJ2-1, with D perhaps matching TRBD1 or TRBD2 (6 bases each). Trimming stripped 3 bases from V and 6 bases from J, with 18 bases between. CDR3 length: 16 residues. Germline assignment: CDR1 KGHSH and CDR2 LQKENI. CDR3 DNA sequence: TGTGCCAGCTCACCGGGTCTTAGCGAGGGGGGCAATGAGCAGTTCTTC. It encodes CASSPGLSEGGNEQFF.

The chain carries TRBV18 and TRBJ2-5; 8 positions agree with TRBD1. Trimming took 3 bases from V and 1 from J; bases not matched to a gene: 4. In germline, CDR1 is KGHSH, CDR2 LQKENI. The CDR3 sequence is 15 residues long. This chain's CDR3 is CASSPRTGPQETQYF. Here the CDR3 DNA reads TGTGCCAGCTCACCGAGGACAGGGCCCCAAGAGACCCAGTACTTC.

This CDR3 is CASSAGRGNTGELFF. CDR3 coding DNA: TGTGCCAGCAGTGCCGGGAGGGGTAACACCGGGGAGCTGTTTTTT. The gene calls are TRBV25-1 and TRBJ2-2; 8 nucleotides match TRBD2. Germline CDR1 is MGHDK and CDR2 is SYGVNS. This CDR3 has 15 residues. The ends lost 4 bases at V and 2 bases at J; junction bases unmatched: 3.

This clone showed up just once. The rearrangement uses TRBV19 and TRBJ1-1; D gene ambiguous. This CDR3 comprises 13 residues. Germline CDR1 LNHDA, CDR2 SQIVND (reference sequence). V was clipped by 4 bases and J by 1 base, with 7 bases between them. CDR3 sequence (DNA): TGTGCCAGTAGTAGGGCAGAGAACACTGAAGCTTTCTTT. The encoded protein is CASSRAENTEAFF.

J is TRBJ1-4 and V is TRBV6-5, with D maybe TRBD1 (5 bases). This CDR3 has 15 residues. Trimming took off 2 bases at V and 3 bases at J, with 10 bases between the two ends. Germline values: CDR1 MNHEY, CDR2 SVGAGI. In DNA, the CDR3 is TGTGCCAGCAGTTACCTCGGAGGGGCTAATGAAAAACTGTTTTTT. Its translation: CASSYLGGANEKLFF.

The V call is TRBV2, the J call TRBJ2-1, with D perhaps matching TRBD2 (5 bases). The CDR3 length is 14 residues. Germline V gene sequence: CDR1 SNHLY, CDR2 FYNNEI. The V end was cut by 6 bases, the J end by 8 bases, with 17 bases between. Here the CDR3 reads CASRVPVPRDEQFF. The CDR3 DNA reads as TGTGCCAGCAGAGTGCCCGTCCCGAGGGATGAGCAGTTCTTC.

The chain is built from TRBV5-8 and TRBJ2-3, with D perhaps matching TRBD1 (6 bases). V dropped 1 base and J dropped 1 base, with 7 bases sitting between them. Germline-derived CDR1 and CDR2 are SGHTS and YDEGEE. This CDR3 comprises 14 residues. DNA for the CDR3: TGTGCCAGCAGCTTGAGACAGGGCACAGATACGCAGTATTTT. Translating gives CASSLRQGTDTQYF.

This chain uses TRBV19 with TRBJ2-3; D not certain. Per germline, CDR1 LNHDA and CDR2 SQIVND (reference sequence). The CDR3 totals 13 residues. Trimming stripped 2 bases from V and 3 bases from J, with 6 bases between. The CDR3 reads CASSIPITDTQYF. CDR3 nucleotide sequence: TGTGCCAGTAGTATACCTATTACAGATACGCAGTATTTT. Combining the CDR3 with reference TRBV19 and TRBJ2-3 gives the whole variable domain DGGITQSPKYLFRKEGQNVTLSCEQNLNHDAMYWYRQDPGQGLRLIYYSQIVNDFQKGDIAEGYSVSREKKESFPLTVTSAQKNPTAFYLCASSIPITDTQYFGPGTRLTVL.

The CDR3 sequence is CASSFRDHYTEAFF. As DNA, the CDR3 is TGTGCCAGCAGCTTCAGGGACCACTACACTGAAGCTTTCTTT. This rearrangement joins TRBV11-2 to TRBJ1-1, with a weak D call TRBD1 (5 bases). There are 14 residues in the CDR3. Germline CDR1 is SGHAT and CDR2 is FQNNGV. Trimming shortened V by 3 bases and J by 3 bases, and 11 bases separated the two germline ends.

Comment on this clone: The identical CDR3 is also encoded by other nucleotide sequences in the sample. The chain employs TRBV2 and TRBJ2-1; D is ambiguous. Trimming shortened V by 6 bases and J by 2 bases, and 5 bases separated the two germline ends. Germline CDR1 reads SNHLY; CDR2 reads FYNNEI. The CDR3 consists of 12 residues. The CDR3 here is CASRGTYNEQFF. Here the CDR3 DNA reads TGTGCCAGCAGGGGGACCTACAATGAGCAGTTCTTC.

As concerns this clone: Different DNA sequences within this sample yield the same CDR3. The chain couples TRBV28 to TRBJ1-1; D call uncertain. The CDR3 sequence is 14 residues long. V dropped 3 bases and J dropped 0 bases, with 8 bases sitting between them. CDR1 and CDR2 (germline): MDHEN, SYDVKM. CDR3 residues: CASSLVFMNTEAFF. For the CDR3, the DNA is TGTGCCAGCAGTTTGGTCTTCATGAACACTGAAGCTTTCTTT. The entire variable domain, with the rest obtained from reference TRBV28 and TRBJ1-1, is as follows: DVKVTQSSRYLVKRTGEKVFLECVQDMDHENMFWYRQDPGLGLRLIYFSYDVKMKEKGDIPEGYSVSREKKERFSLILESASTNQTSMYLCASSLVFMNTEAFFGQGTRLTVV.